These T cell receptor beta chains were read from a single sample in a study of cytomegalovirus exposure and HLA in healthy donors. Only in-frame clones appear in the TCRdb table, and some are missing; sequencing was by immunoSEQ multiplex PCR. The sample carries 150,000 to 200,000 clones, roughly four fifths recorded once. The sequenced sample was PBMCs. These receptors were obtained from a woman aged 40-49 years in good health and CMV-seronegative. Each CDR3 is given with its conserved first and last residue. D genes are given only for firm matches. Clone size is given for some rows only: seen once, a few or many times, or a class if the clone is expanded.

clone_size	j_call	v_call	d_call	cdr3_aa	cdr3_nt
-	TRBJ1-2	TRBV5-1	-	CASSFTQGGSGGYTF	TGCGCCAGCAGCTTTACGCAGGGAGGAAGCGGTGGCTACACCTTC
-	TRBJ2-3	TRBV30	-	CAWSPGIDTQYF	TGTGCCTGGAGTCCGGGGATAGATACGCAGTATTTT
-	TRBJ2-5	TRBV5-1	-	CASSLRGKETQYF	TGCGCCAGCAGCTTACGCGGGAAAGAGACCCAGTACTTC
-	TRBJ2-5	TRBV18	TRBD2	CASSPLDGRAETQYF	TGTGCCAGCTCACCGTTGGACGGGAGGGCCGAGACCCAGTACTTC
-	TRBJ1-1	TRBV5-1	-	CASSPAGAGSVNTEAFF	TGCGCCAGCAGCCCAGCGGGGGCAGGTTCAGTGAACACTGAAGCTTTCTTT
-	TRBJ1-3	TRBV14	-	CASSRGGFGNTIYF	TGTGCCAGCAGTCGTGGGGGCTTCGGAAACACCATATATTTT
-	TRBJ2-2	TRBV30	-	CAWSSGRKTGELFF	TGTGCCTGGTCGTCAGGGCGCAAAACCGGGGAGCTGTTTTTT
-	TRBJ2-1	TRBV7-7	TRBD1	CASSLLPGQGSGDEQFF	TGTGCTAGCAGCTTGCTACCCGGACAGGGGTCGGGGGATGAGCAGTTCTTC
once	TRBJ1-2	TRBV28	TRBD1	CASSSKAGGRYGYTF	TGTGCCAGCAGTAGTAAGGCAGGGGGCCGCTATGGCTACACCTTC
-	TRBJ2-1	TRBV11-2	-	CASSLRMGRFYNEQFF	TGTGCCAGCAGCTTAAGGATGGGGCGGTTTTACAATGAGCAGTTCTTC
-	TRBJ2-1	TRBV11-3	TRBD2	CASSLGLTSGSYNEQFF	TGTGCCAGCAGCTTAGGGTTGACTAGCGGGAGCTACAATGAGCAGTTCTTC
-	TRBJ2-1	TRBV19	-	CASSYPHSNEQFF	TGTGCCAGTAGTTATCCACATTCCAATGAGCAGTTCTTC
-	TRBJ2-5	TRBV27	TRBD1	CASSAAGQGSPPTQYF	TGTGCCAGCAGCGCGGCAGGACAGGGGTCCCCACCGACCCAGTACTTC
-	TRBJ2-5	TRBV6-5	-	CASVNPGVLKTQYF	TGTGCCAGCGTCAATCCCGGGGTTTTGAAGACCCAGTACTTC
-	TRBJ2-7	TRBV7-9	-	CASSLEASTYEQYF	TGTGCCAGCAGCTTAGAGGCTAGCACCTACGAGCAGTACTTC
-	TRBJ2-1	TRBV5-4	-	CASSASSYNEQFF	TGTGCCAGCAGCGCTAGCTCCTACAATGAGCAGTTCTTC
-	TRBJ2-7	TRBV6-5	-	CASRSTSPLYEQYF	TGTGCCAGTCGATCTACTAGCCCCCTCTACGAGCAGTACTTC
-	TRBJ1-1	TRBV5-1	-	CASSYTGNTEAFF	TGCGCCAGCAGCTACACAGGTAACACTGAAGCTTTCTTT
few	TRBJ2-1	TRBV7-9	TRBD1	CASSLRDRGPEQFF	TGTGCCAGCAGCTTACGGGACAGGGGTCCTGAGCAGTTCTTC
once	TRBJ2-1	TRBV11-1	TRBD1	CASSLGSGQGNNEQFF	TGTGCCAGCAGCTTAGGTTCGGGACAGGGAAACAATGAGCAGTTCTTC
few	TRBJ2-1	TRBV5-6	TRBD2	CASSSTLGLAGGPEEQFF	TGTGCCAGCAGCTCCACACTGGGACTAGCGGGAGGGCCAGAGGAGCAGTTCTTC
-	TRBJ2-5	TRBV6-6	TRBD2	CASCPGTTETQYF	TGTGCCAGCTGCCCCGGGACTACCGAGACCCAGTACTTC
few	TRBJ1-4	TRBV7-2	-	CASSFGALGFWATNEKLFF	TGTGCCAGCAGCTTTGGAGCCCTCGGATTTTGGGCAACTAATGAAAAACTGTTTTTT